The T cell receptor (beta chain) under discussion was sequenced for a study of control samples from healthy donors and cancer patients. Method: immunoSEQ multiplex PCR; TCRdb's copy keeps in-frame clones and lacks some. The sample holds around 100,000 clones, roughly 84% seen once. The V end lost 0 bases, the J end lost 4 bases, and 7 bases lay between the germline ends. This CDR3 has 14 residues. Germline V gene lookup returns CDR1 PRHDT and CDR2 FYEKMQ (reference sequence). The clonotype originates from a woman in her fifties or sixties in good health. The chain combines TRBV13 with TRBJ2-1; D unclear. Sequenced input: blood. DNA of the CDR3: TGTGCCAGCAGCTTAGGCCACAAGTACAATGAGCAGTTCTTC. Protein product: CASSLGHKYNEQFF.